This TCR beta chain was sequenced in a study of radiotherapy plus CTLA-4 blockade in lung cancer. The CDR3 loop spans 15 amino acids. Per the germline V gene, CDR1 is SGDLS and CDR2 is YYNGEE. Trimming removed 3 bases at V and 2 bases at J, with 14 bases between. Focal radiation was given together with CTLA-4 blockade (ipilimumab) to patients with chemo-refractory metastatic non-small-cell lung cancer. The table came from immunoSEQ multiplex PCR; TCRdb's copy has only in-frame clones and leaves some out. The table records 80,000 to 100,000 clones, about 86% of them present only once. The chain employs TRBV9 and TRBJ2-5; no clear D. The clonotype originates from a human donor with non-small cell lung cancer that progressed on radiotherapy plus ipilimumab. Sequencing was performed on peripheral blood, taken from a patient treated with radiotherapy plus ipilimumab. As DNA, the CDR3 is TGTGCCAGCAGCGCGGCCTCAGGAGATCAAGAGACCCAGTACTTC. Translated: CASSAASGDQETQYF. Variable domain in full (rest from reference TRBV9 and TRBJ2-5): DSGVTQTPKHLITATGQRVTLRCSPRSGDLSVYWYQQSLDQGLQFLIQYYNGEERAKGNILERFSAQQFPDLHSELNLSSLELGDSALYFCASSAASGDQETQYFGPGTRLLVL.